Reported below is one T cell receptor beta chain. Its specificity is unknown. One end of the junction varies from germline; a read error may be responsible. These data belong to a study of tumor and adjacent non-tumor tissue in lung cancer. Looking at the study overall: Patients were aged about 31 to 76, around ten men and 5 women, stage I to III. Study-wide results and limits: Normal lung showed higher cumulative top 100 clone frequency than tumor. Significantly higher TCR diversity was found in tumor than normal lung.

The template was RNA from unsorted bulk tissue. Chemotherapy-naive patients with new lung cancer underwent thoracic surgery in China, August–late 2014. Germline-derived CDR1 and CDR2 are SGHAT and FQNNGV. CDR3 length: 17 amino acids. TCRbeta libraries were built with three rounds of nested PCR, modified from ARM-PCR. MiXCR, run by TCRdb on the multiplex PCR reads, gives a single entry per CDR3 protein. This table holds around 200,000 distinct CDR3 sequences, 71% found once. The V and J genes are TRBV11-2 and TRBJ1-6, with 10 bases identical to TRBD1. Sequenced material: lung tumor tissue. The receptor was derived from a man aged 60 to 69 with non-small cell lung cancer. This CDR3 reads CTSSLDPRDRGGSPLHF. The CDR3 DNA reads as TGTACCAGCAGCTTAGACCCCCGGGACAGGGGAGGATCACCCCTCCACTTT.